This is a list of T cell receptor beta chains from one sample in a study of blood T cell repertoires in COVID-19. Profiling relied on immunoSEQ multiplex PCR, and the TCRdb table lists in-frame clones only, not all of them. The repertoire holds 150,000 to 200,000 clones, with roughly four fifths as singletons. The sample taken for sequencing was PBMCs or T cells enriched from blood (not recorded which). The origin of the receptors is a man between 35 and 55 years old who had recovered from COVID-19. The CDR3 runs from the conserved cysteine through the conserved F or W. The order of the fields is D gene, J gene, V gene, clone size, CDR3 DNA, CDR3 protein. The D gene is left open where the match is weak. Clone size appears in some rows only: once, few, many, or a class for an expanded clone.

>-|TRBJ1-2|TRBV5-8|-
TGTGCCAGCAGCTTGGAACTACTGGGACAAGGAGGCTACACCTTC
CASSLELLGQGGYTF
>-|TRBJ2-2|TRBV5-4|once
TGTGCCAGCAGCTTGGTACAGAGTTCAACCGGGGAGCTGTTTTTT
CASSLVQSSTGELFF
>-|TRBJ2-5|TRBV2|few
TGTGCCAGCACCCCCCGGACATCCCAGGGGGAGACCCAGTACTTC
CASTPRTSQGETQYF
>TRBD1|TRBJ2-7|TRBV5-1|-
TGCGCCAGCAGCCCGACAGGGGGCTACGAGCAGTACTTC
CASSPTGGYEQYF
>-|TRBJ1-1|TRBV7-2|-
TGTGCCAGCAGCGACAGACAGGCGAGGTGGAACACTGAAGCTTTCTTT
CASSDRQARWNTEAFF
>TRBD1|TRBJ2-7|TRBV6-5|-
TGTGCCAGCAGTTACTCGTTGGGACAGGGGAAGTACGAGCAGTACTTC
CASSYSLGQGKYEQYF
>-|TRBJ1-3|TRBV7-2|-
TGTGCCAGCAGCTTAGTACTGCTCGCAGGGGTAAACACCATATATTTT
CASSLVLLAGVNTIYF
>-|TRBJ1-5|TRBV2|-
TGTGCCAGCAGCGAGGAAACAGGGTATCAGCCCCAGCATTTT
CASSEETGYQPQHF
>TRBD1|TRBJ1-2|TRBV27|-
TGTGCCAGCAGTCCCTCGGGACAGGGGTACTATGGCTACACCTTC
CASSPSGQGYYGYTF
>-|TRBJ1-1|TRBV2|few
TGTGCCAGCACCCAGGGGTGGGGTCCTGGCTCTGAAGCTTTCTTT
CASTQGWGPGSEAFF
>-|TRBJ2-7|TRBV5-6|-
TGTGCCAGCAGCCCCCCGGGTTCCGTCTCCTACGAGCAGTACTTC
CASSPPGSVSYEQYF
>TRBD1|TRBJ2-5|TRBV13|-
TGTGCCAGCAGCTCTTACAGGGGTGGAGGGACCCAGTACTTC
CASSSYRGGGTQYF
>TRBD1|TRBJ1-1|TRBV30|-
TGTGCCTGGAGGGGACAGTCGAACACTGAAGCTTTCTTT
CAWRGQSNTEAFF
>-|TRBJ2-2|TRBV6-5|-
TGTGCCAGCTTACACCCGAACACCGGGGAGCTGTTTTTT
CASLHPNTGELFF
>TRBD2|TRBJ2-5|TRBV3-1/TRBV3-2|-
TGTGCCAGCAGCCGAGAGACCAGCGGGGGGACCCAGTACTTC
CASSRETSGGTQYF
>TRBD1|TRBJ1-1|TRBV10-1|-
TGCGCCAGCAGTCCAAAAGGGACAGGGCGTGTTGAAGCTTTCTTT
CASSPKGTGRVEAFF
>TRBD2|TRBJ2-5|TRBV25-1|-
TGTGCCAGCAGTACCGGGGGGGCAGAGACCCAGTACTTC
CASSTGGAETQYF
>-|TRBJ1-2|TRBV2|-
TGTGCCAGCAGGGGGGACACCTATAACTATGGCTACACCTTC
CASRGDTYNYGYTF
>-|TRBJ2-1|TRBV2|-
TGTGCCAGCAGTAAAGGGGGCGCGGGGTACAATGAGCAGTTCTTC
CASSKGGAGYNEQFF
>-|TRBJ2-5|TRBV18|-
TGTGCCAGCTCACCCCAGGCAGCCCAAGAGACCCAGTACTTC
CASSPQAAQETQYF
>-|TRBJ2-5|TRBV5-1|-
TGCGCCAGCAGCTCTGGCCACGGGGAGACCCAGTACTTC
CASSSGHGETQYF
>-|TRBJ1-2|TRBV29-1|-
TGCAGCGTTGAAGATTTGAGTAACTATGGCTACACCTTC
CSVEDLSNYGYTF